The 17 T cell receptor beta chains listed next were all sequenced from one sample in a study of follicular helper T cells after annual influenza vaccination. The time point is: 2015-2016 season, pre-vaccination. The assay was immunoSEQ multiplex PCR, and TCRdb's table has in-frame clones only and misses some. Of some 13,000 clones in the sample, 78% were seen once. The sample consisted of CXCR5- memory CD4+ T cells sorted from blood, taken on the day of influenza vaccination. These receptors were taken from an adult who received the influenza vaccine.

The chain has TRBV7-2 and TRBJ2-5; tentatively, D is TRBD1 (7 bases). With 5 bases removed from V and 5 bases from J, the gap between germline ends came to 18 bases. The germline gives CDR1 SGHTA, CDR2 FQGNSA. The CDR3 consists of 15 residues. CDR3 nucleotides: TGTGCCAGCAGCCTTAACGCTCCAGGGGGGGAGACCCAGTACTTC. Translating it yields CASSLNAPGGETQYF. Full variable domain (outside the CDR3, taken from reference TRBV7-2 and TRBJ2-5): GAGVSQSPSNKVTEKGKDVELRCDPISGHTALYWYRQSLGQGLEFLIYFQGNSAPDKSGLPSDRFSAERTGGSVSTLTIQRTQQEDSAVYLCASSLNAPGGETQYFGPGTRLLVL.

This chain joins TRBV18 and TRBJ1-1; D remains unclear. The ends were cut back, 2 bases at V and 6 bases at J, with 16 bases in the middle. The length of the CDR3 is 15 residues. Germline lookup yields CDR1 KGHSH and CDR2 LQKENI. CDR3 amino acids: CASSPNTWLAPEAFF. DNA of the CDR3: TGTGCCAGCTCACCAAACACGTGGCTGGCGCCTGAAGCTTTCTTT.

The chain has TRBV11-3 and TRBJ2-7, with D uncertain. CDR3 size: 12 residues. Per germline, CDR1 SGHNT and CDR2 YENEEA. Deletions cut 1 base from V and 4 bases from J, with 5 bases between. CDR3 coding DNA: TGTGCCAGCAGCTTAGCCGCTTACGAGCAGTACTTC. It is translated as CASSLAAYEQYF.

The chain links TRBV6-6 to TRBJ1-5; a possible D gene is TRBD1 (5 bases). The CDR3 is 16 residues long. The V gene's germline CDR1 is MNHNY and CDR2 SVGAGI (reference sequence). The V end was cut by 0 bases, the J end by 0 bases, with 9 bases between. DNA of the CDR3: TGTGCCAGCAGTTACTCCGGGGGTTATAGCAATCAGCCCCAGCATTTT. Translation: CASSYSGGYSNQPQHF.

The gene calls are TRBV7-2 and TRBJ1-6; 10 positions agree with TRBD1. In germline, CDR1 is SGHTA, CDR2 FQGNSA. The J segment lost 10 bases and the V segment lost 0 bases, leaving 9 bases of the junction unmatched. This CDR3 has 17 residues. CDR3: CASSLAPGQGSESPLHF. DNA of the CDR3: TGTGCCAGCAGCTTAGCCCCGGGACAGGGGTCGGAATCACCCCTCCACTTT.

Here the CDR3 reads CASSSRQGAGYTF. CDR3 coding DNA: TGTGCCAGCAGTTCCCGACAGGGGGCTGGCTACACCTTC. The rearrangement links TRBV6-6 to TRBJ1-2; 10 bases agree with TRBD1. Germline assignment: CDR1 MNHNY and CDR2 SVGAGI (reference sequence). V shed 4 bases, J shed 7 bases, and the junction held 3 bases outside the gene matches. The CDR3 contains 13 residues.

The chain links TRBV9 to TRBJ2-5; unclear D gene. Trimming removed 0 bases at V and 5 bases at J, with 8 bases between. The germline V gene has CDR1 SGDLS and CDR2 YYNGEE. The CDR3 has 13 amino acids. CDR3 sequence (DNA): TGTGCCAGCAGCGTAGTGGTCGGGGAGACCCAGTACTTC. This translates into CASSVVVGETQYF.

The J gene is TRBJ1-1, the V gene TRBV28; D not resolved. The germline V gene encodes CDR1 MDHEN and CDR2 SYDVKM. This CDR3 has 17 residues. V lost 7 bases, J lost 6 bases, and 27 bases lay in between. The CDR3 sequence is CASTFNSQIVDQSEAFF. The CDR3 region has the DNA TGTGCCAGCACGTTTAATTCACAAATTGTAGATCAGTCTGAAGCTTTCTTT. Supplemented by reference TRBV28 and TRBJ1-1, the full variable domain reads DVKVTQSSRYLVKRTGEKVFLECVQDMDHENMFWYRQDPGLGLRLIYFSYDVKMKEKGDIPEGYSVSREKKERFSLILESASTNQTSMYLCASTFNSQIVDQSEAFFGQGTRLTVV.

The V gene is TRBV6-5, the J gene TRBJ1-3; no firm D call. The CDR3 consists of 16 residues. Germline loops: CDR1 MNHEY, CDR2 SVGAGI. Between the trimmed V and J ends, which lost 0 bases and 3 bases, there was a span of 12 bases. CDR3 nucleotides: TGTGCCAGCAGTTACTCCCCTCAGTTGTTTGGAAACACCATATATTTT. This encodes CASSYSPQLFGNTIYF.

This chain uses TRBV5-8 with TRBJ2-6; D is uncertain. From germline, CDR1 is SGHTS and CDR2 YDEGEE. The V gene lost 4 bases and the J gene lost 0 bases, with 8 bases spanning the gap. This CDR3 contains 15 residues. CDR3 in DNA: TGTGCCAGCAGCGCGGTCCCCTCTGGGGCCAACGTCCTGACTTTC. It yields the protein CASSAVPSGANVLTF. The full variable domain, completed using reference TRBV5-8 and TRBJ2-6, is EAGVTQSPTHLIKTRGQQATLRCSPISGHTSVYWYQQALGLGLQFLLWYDEGEERNRGNFPPRFSGRQFPNYSSELNVNALELEDSALYLCASSAVPSGANVLTFGAGSRLTVL.

This clone has a single count. The rearrangement links TRBV7-9 to TRBJ2-3; D ambiguous. Germline V gene data show CDR1 as SEHNR and CDR2 as FQNEAQ (reference sequence). The CDR3 has 12 amino acids. V was trimmed by 3 bases and J by 4 bases, leaving 5 bases between them. As DNA, the CDR3 is TGTGCCAGCAGCTTGGTCCCAGATACGCAGTATTTT. It encodes CASSLVPDTQYF. The entire variable domain, with the rest obtained from reference TRBV7-9 and TRBJ2-3, is as follows: DTGVSQNPRHKITKRGQNVTFRCDPISEHNRLYWYRQTLGQGPEFLTYFQNEAQLEKSRLLSDRFSAERPKGSFSTLEIQRTEQGDSAMYLCASSLVPDTQYFGPGTRLTVL.

This chain joins TRBV7-2 and TRBJ2-7, with D perhaps matching TRBD1 (6 bases). The V gene lost 2 bases and the J gene lost 3 bases, with 8 bases spanning the gap. Germline CDR1 and CDR2: SGHTA and FQGNSA. This CDR3 spans 13 amino acids. CDR3 amino acids: CASSLTGLYEQYF. In nucleotides, the CDR3 is TGTGCCAGCAGCTTAACAGGGCTCTACGAGCAGTACTTC.

The chain links TRBV11-2 to TRBJ2-1; D is undetermined. The CDR3 is 13 residues long. Between the trimmed V and J ends, which lost 1 base and 5 bases, there was a span of 6 bases. CDR1 is SGHAT, CDR2 FQNNGV, per germline. CDR3 DNA sequence: TGTGCCAGCAGCTTAGTGTCTCACAATGAGCAGTTCTTC. It encodes CASSLVSHNEQFF.

This clone was detected only once. This sequence joins TRBV5-1 and TRBJ1-1, with a weak D call TRBD1 (6 bases). V was cut by 0 bases and J by 0 bases, with 18 bases left in between. This CDR3 spans 18 amino acids. CDR1 SGHRS and CDR2 YFSETQ come from the germline V gene. The CDR3: CASSLAGTGLSMNTEAFF. CDR3 in DNA: TGCGCCAGCAGCTTGGCCGGAACAGGGCTTTCTATGAACACTGAAGCTTTCTTT.

The chain employs TRBV29-1 and TRBJ1-2; no definite D call. CDR1 and CDR2 from the germline V gene are SQVTM and ANQGSEA. This CDR3 region has 12 residues. The CDR3 here is CSGSYRNYGYTF. CDR3 DNA: TGCAGTGGATCTTACCGTAACTATGGCTACACCTTC.

The table lists this clone with a few counts. The gene calls are TRBV12-5 and TRBJ2-7; the match to TRBD1 covers 9 bases. CDR1 and CDR2 (germline): LGHNT, FRNRAP. Trimming removed 4 bases from V and 5 bases from J; junction bases left unmatched: 6. The CDR3 has 14 amino acids. This CDR3 reads CASGSSDRGDEQYF. CDR3 nucleotides: TGTGCTAGTGGTTCCTCGGACAGGGGTGACGAGCAGTACTTC. Looking up the rest from reference TRBV12-5 and TRBJ2-7 gives the full variable domain: DARVTQTPRHKVTEMGQEVTMRCQPILGHNTVFWYRQTMMQGLELLAYFRNRAPLDDSGMPKDRFSAEMPDATLATLKIQPSEPRDSAVYFCASGSSDRGDEQYFGPGTRLTVT.

For the CDR3, the DNA is TGTGCCAGCAGTTACGAGGGGGTGGGCAATCAGCCCCAGCATTTT. It translates to CASSYEGVGNQPQHF. The chain recombines TRBV6-6 with TRBJ1-5; tentative D call: TRBD1 (6 bases). Germline V gives CDR1 MNHNY, CDR2 SVGAGI (reference sequence). This CDR3 is built from 15 residues. Trimming cost V 2 bases and J 2 bases, with 10 bases left between them.